This T cell receptor beta chain was sequenced for a study of cytomegalovirus exposure and HLA in healthy donors. For the study at large: Among the roughly 400 genotyped donors, approximately 80% were placed in the Caucasian-associated ancestry cluster. Study-wide points: The study labeled roughly 160 TCR beta chains cytomegalovirus-associated. Sequencing probably produced one cluster of sequence variants that were highly shared. Rare TCR sequences dominated, though some public TCRs recurred in many donors.

Per germline, CDR1 MNHNS and CDR2 SASEGT. There are 14 residues in the CDR3. V trimming: 5 bases; J trimming: 5 bases; junction bases outside the gene matches: 6. The PCR was carried out with 60 Vbeta primers and 13 Jbeta primers. This table comes from immunoSEQ multiplex PCR, and its TCRdb copy is limited to in-frame clones, with some not included. The table has tens of thousands of clones, 65% to 70% seen once. This clone was seen a handful of times. Its antigen is unknown. The sample taken for sequencing was PBMCs. The source is a male donor in good health and CMV-seropositive. The genes are TRBV6-1 and TRBJ2-5, with TRBD1 matching over 9 bases. CDR3 nucleotides: TGTGCCAGCAGTCTGGACAGGGGAGAGGAGACCCAGTACTTC. As protein: CASSLDRGEETQYF.